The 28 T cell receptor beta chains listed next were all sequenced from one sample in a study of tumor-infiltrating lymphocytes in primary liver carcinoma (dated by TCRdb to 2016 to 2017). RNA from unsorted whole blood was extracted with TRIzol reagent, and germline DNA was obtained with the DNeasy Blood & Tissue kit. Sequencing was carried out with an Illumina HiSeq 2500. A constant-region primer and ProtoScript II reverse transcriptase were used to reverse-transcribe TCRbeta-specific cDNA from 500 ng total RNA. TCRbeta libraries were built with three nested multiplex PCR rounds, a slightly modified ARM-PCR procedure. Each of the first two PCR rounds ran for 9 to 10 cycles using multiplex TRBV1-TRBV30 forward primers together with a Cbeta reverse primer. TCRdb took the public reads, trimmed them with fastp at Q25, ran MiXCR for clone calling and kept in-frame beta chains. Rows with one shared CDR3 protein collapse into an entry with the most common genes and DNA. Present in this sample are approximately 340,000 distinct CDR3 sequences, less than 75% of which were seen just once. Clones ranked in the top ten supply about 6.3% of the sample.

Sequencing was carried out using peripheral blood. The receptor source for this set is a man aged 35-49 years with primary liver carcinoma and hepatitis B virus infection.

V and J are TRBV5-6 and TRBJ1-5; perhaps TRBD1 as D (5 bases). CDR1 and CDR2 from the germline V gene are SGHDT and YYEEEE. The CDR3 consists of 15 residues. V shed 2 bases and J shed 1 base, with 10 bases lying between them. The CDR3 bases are TGTGCCAGCAGCTTTATGGGGGGGAGCAATCAGCCCCAGCATTTT. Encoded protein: CASSFMGGSNQPQHF. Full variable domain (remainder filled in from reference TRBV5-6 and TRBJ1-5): DAGVTQSPTHLIKTRGQQVTLRCSPKSGHDTVSWYQQALGQGPQFIFQYYEEEERQRGNFPDRFSGHQFPNYSSELNVNALLLGDSALYLCASSFMGGSNQPQHFGDGTRLSIL.

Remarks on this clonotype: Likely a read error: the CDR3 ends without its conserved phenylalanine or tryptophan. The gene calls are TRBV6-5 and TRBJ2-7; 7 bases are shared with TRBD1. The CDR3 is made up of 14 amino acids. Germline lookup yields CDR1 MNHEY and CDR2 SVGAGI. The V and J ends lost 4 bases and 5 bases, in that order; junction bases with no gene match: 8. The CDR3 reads CASSSRQGKDEQYL. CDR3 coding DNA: TGTGCCAGCAGTTCCCGACAGGGTAAGGACGAGCAGTACCTC.

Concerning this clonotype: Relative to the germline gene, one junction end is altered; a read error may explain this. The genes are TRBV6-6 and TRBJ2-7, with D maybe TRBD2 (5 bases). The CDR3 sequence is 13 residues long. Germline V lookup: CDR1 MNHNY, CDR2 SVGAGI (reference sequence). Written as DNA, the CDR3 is TGTGCCAGCAGCAATGGACTCTCCTACGAGCACTACTTC. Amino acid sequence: CASSNGLSYEHYF.

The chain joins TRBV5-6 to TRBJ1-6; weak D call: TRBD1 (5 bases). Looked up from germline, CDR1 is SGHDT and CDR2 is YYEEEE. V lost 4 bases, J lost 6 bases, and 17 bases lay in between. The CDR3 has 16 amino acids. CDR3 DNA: TGTGCCAGCAGCCGGGGACCGGAGGTGATTAATTCACCCCTCCACTTT. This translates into CASSRGPEVINSPLHF. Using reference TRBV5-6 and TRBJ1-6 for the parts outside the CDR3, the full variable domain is DAGVTQSPTHLIKTRGQQVTLRCSPKSGHDTVSWYQQALGQGPQFIFQYYEEEERQRGNFPDRFSGHQFPNYSSELNVNALLLGDSALYLCASSRGPEVINSPLHFGNGTRLTVT.

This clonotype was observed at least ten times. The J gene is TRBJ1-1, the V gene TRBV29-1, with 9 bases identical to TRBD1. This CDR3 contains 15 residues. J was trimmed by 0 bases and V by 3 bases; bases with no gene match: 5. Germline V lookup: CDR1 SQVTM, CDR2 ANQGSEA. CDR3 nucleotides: TGCAGCGTTGATAGAGGACAGGGGATGAACACTGAAGCTTTCTTT. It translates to CSVDRGQGMNTEAFF.

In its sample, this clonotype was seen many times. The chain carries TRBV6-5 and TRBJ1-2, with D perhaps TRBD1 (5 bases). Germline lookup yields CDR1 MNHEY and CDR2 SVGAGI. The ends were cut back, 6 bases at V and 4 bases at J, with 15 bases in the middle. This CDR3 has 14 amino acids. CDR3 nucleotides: TGTGCCAGCAGCCAGGGACCTCAGAGCTATGGCTACACCTTC. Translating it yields CASSQGPQSYGYTF.

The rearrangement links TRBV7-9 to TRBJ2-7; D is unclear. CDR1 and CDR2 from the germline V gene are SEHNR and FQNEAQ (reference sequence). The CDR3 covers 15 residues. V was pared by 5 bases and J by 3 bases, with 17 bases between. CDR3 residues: CASSPKYNPSYEQYF. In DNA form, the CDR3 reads TGTGCCAGCAGCCCCAAATACAATCCTAGCTACGAGCAGTACTTC.

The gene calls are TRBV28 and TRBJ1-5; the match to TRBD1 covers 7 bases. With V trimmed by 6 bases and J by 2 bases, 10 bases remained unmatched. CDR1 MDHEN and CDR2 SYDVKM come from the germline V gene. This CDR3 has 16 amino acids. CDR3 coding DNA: TGTGCCAGCAGAAGAGTTGGACAGGCGGGCAATCAGCCCCAGCATTTT. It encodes CASRRVGQAGNQPQHF.

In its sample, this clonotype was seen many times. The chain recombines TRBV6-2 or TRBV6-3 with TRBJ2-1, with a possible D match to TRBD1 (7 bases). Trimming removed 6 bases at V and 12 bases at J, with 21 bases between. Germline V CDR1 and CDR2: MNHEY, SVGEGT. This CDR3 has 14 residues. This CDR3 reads CASRIPGGSAGQFF. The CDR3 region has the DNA TGTGCCAGCAGGATTCCAGGGGGGTCAGCGGGGCAGTTCTTC.

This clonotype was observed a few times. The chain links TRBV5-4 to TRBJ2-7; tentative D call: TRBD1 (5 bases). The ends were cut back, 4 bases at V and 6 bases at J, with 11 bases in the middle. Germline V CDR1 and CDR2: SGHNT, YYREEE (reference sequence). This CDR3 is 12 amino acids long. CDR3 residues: CASSLGLGEQYF. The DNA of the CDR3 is TGTGCCAGCAGCCTGGGGCTGGGCGAGCAGTACTTC.

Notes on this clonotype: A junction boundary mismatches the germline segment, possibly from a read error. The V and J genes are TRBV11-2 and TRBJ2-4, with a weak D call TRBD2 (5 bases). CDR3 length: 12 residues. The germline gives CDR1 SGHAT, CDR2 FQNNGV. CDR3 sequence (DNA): TGCGCTAGCAGCTTAGAAGACGTCGGAGCGTACTTC. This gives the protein CASSLEDVGAYF.

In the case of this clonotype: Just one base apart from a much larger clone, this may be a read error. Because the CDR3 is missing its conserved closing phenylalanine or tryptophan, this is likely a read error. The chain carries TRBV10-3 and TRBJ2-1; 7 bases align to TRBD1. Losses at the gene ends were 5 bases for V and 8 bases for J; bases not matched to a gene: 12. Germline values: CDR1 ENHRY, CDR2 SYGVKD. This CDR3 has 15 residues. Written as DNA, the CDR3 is TGTGCCATCAGTATAGGGGGCTCAGCTACCCATGAGCAGTTCTTA. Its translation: CAISIGGSATHEQFL.

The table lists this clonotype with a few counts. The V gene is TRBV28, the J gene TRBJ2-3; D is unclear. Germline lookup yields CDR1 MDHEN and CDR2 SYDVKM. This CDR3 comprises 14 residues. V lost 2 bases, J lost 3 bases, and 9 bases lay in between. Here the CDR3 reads CASSLPAGTDTQYF. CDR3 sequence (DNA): TGTGCCAGCAGTTTACCGGCAGGAACAGATACGCAGTATTTT.

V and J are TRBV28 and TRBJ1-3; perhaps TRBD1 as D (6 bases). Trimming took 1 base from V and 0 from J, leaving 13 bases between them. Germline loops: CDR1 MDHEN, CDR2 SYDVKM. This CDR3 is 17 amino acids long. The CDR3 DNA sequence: TGTGCCAGCAGTTTATTACCTGGACAGTCCTCTGGAAACACCATATATTTT. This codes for CASSLLPGQSSGNTIYF.

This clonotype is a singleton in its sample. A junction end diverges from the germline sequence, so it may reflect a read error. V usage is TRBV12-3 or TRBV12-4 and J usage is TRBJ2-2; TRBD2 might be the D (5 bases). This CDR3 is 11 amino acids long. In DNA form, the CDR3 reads TGTGCACCCCTGGGAGCCGGGAAGCTGTTTTTT. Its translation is CAPLGAGKLFF.

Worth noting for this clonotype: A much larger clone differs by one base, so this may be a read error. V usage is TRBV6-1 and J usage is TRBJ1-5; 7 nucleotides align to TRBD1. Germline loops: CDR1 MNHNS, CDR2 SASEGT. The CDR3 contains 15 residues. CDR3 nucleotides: TGTGCCAGCAGTGTAGACAGGGAACCCAATCAGCCCCAGCTTTTT. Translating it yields CASSVDREPNQPQLF.

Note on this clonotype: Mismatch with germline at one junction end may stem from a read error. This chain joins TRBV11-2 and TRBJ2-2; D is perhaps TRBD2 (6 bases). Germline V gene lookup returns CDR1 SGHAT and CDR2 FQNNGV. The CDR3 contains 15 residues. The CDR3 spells CASIEAGQNIGELFF. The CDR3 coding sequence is TGTGCCAGCATCGAGGCGGGGCAAAACATCGGGGAGCTGTTTTTT.

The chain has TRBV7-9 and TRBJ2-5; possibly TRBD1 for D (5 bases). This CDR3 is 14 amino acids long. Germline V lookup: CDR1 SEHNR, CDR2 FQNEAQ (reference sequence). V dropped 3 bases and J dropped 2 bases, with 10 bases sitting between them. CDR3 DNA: TGTGCCAGCAGCTTTCCCAGGGCGCAAGAGACCCAGTACTTC. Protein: CASSFPRAQETQYF.

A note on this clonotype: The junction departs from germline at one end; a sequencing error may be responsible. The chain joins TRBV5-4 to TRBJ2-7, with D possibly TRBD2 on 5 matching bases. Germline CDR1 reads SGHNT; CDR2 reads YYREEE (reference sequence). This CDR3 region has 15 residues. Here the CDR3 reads CTSSLDRGSLYEQCF. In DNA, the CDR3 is TGTACCAGCAGCTTGGATCGAGGGAGCCTCTACGAGCAGTGCTTC.

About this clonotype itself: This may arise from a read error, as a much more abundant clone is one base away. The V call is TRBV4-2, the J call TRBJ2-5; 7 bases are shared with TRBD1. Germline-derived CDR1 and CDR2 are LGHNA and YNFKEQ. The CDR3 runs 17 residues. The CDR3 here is CASNQDVTEGARKTQYF. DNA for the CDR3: TGTGCCAGCAACCAAGATGTGACTGAGGGGGCGAGGAAGACCCAGTACTTC.

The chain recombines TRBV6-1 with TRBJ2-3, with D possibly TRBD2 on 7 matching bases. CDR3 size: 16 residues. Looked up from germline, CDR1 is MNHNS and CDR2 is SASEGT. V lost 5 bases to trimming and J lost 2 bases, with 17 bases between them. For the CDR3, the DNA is TGTGCCAGCAGTCGTAGAGGGGGACTACTCACAGATACGCAGTATTTT. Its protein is CASSRRGGLLTDTQYF.

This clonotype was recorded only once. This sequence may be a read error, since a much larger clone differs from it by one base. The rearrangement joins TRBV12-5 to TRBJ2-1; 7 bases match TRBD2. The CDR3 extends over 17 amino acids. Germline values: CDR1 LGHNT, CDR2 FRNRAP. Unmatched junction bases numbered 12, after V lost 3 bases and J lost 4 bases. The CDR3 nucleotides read TGTGCTAGTGGTTTCCTAGCCGGGGCTAGCGGTTACAATGAGCAGTTCTTC. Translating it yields CASGFLAGASGYNEQFF.

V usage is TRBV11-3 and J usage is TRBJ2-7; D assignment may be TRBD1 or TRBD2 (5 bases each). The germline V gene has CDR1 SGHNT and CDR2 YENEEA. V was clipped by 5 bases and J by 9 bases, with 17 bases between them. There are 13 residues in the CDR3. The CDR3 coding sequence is TGTGCCAGCAGCCAGGGATCGATGAGGGGGCAGTACTTC. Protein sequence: CASSQGSMRGQYF.

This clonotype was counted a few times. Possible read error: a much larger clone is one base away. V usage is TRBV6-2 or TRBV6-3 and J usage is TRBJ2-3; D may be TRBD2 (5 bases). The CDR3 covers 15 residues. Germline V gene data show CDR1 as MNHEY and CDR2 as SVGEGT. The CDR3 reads CASSYGSGGPVAHYF. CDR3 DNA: TGTGCCAGCAGTTACGGCAGCGGTGGTCCGGTGGCGCACTATTTT.

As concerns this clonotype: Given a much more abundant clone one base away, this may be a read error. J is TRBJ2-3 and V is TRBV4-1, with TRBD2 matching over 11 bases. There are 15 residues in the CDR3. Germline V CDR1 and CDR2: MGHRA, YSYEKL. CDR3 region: CANSPNSGRGDTQYF. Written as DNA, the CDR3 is TGCGCCAACAGCCCTAATAGCGGGAGGGGAGATACGCAGTATTTT.

The CDR3, as DNA: TGTGCCAGCAGCACAAAGGATGGAAACGAGCAGTACTTC. Amino acid sequence: CASSTKDGNEQYF. The J gene is TRBJ2-7, the V gene TRBV11-2, with unresolved D. Germline V gene lookup returns CDR1 SGHAT and CDR2 FQNNGV. V was shortened by 5 bases and J by 5 bases, with 13 bases between the two germline ends. The CDR3 extends over 13 amino acids.

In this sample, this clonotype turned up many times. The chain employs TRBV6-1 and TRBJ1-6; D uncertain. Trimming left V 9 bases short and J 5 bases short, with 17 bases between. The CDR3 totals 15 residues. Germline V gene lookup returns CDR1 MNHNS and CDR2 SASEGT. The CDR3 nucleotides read TGTGCCAGTCGTGTTAAGGTCCCGGATAATTCACCCCTCCACTTT. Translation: CASRVKVPDNSPLHF.

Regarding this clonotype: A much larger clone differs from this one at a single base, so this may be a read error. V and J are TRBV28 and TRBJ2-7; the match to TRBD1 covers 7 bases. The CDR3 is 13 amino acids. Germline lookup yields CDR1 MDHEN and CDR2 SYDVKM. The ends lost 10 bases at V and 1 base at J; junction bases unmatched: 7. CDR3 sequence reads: CAITDRRSYEQYF. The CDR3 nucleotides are TGTGCCATCACGGACAGGAGGTCCTACGAGCAGTACTTC.